Included here is one TCR beta chain sequence, with context. The method was immunoSEQ multiplex PCR; TCRdb's version includes in-frame clones alone and lacks a portion of them. This sample has roughly 49,000 clones, with around 80% found just once. This sample was taken from a study of T cell responses to AZD1222 COVID-19 vaccine. The sequencing used peripheral blood, collected on day 0 of MenACWY control vaccination. The TCR comes from an adult in good health.

The CDR3 nucleotides are TGTGCCAGCAGCTCAGGAGGGGGCACAGATACGCAGTATTTT. Protein product: CASSSGGGTDTQYF. J is TRBJ2-3 and V is TRBV11-3, with D possibly matching TRBD2 (6 bases). Trimming removed 4 bases at V and 1 base at J, with 9 bases between. Germline lookup yields CDR1 SGHNT and CDR2 YENEEA. This CDR3 spans 14 amino acids. Full variable domain (rest looked up from reference TRBV11-3 and TRBJ2-3): EAGVVQSPRYKIIEKKQPVAFWCNPISGHNTLYWYLQNLGQGPELLIRYENEEAVDDSQLPKDRFSAERLKGVDSTLKIQPAELGDSAVYLCASSSGGGTDTQYFGPGTRLTVL.